Each of the 25 T cell receptor beta chains below was sequenced from the same sample in a study of T-cell reconstitution after alpha-beta-depleted transplantation in children. A TCRbeta library incorporating unique molecular identifiers was prepared. TCRdb re-called the PCR reads with MiXCR, one entry per CDR3 protein. The sample holds about 200,000 distinct CDR3 sequences; roughly 9.1% are singletons and the top ten take under 40%. This specimen was PBMCs, mostly from graft donor cells, taken 360 days after TCRalphabeta/CD19-depleted stem cell transplant. The origin of the receptors is a male patient aged 2-15 years who had a stem cell transplant for acute myeloid leukemia, so the T cells may come from the graft donor.

This clonotype showed up just a few times. This rearrangement joins TRBV5-6 to TRBJ2-7; no firm D call. The V gene lost 4 bases and the J gene lost 3 bases, with 8 bases spanning the gap. The CDR3 runs to 12 residues. Per the germline V gene, CDR1 is SGHDT and CDR2 is YYEEEE. The CDR3 sequence: CASSVGNYEQYV. CDR3 sequence (DNA): TGTGCCAGCAGCGTGGGGAACTACGAGCAGTACGTC.

This clonotype was detected ten times or more. The chain has TRBV5-1 and TRBJ1-6; 7 positions match TRBD1. V lost 4 bases to trimming and J lost 5 bases; unmatched junction nucleotides: 9. The length of the CDR3 is 16 residues. Germline V lookup: CDR1 SGHRS, CDR2 YFSETQ. The CDR3 nucleotides are TGCGCCAGCAGCCTGGAGCTACAGGGGAATAATTCACCCCTCCACTTT. It translates to CASSLELQGNNSPLHF. Supplemented by reference TRBV5-1 and TRBJ1-6, the full variable domain reads KAGVTQTPRYLIKTRGQQVTLSCSPISGHRSVSWYQQTPGQGLQFLFEYFSETQRNKGNFPGRFSGRQFSNSRSEMNVSTLELGDSALYLCASSLELQGNNSPLHFGNGTRLTVT.

The V call is TRBV6-1, the J call TRBJ2-5, with 7 bases matching TRBD1. The ends lost 6 bases at V and 3 bases at J; junction bases unmatched: 7. CDR1 is MNHNS, CDR2 SASEGT, per germline. The length of the CDR3 is 14 residues. The CDR3, as DNA: TGTGCCAGCAGCCCTATCACAGGGGAAGAGACCCAGTACTTC. This encodes CASSPITGEETQYF.

This clonotype was counted ten times or more. The V and J genes are TRBV7-9 and TRBJ1-4, with a possible D match to TRBD1 (5 bases). CDR3 length: 16 residues. Germline lookup yields CDR1 SEHNR and CDR2 FQNEAQ (reference sequence). V gave up 3 bases and J gave up 8 bases, with 19 bases separating them. CDR3 protein: CASSLMGPLRDEKLFF. CDR3 in DNA: TGTGCCAGCAGCTTGATGGGACCCCTAAGAGACGAAAAACTGTTTTTT.

This clonotype was seen many times. The chain carries TRBV5-1 and TRBJ2-3; unclear D gene. Germline V gene sequence: CDR1 SGHRS, CDR2 YFSETQ. V was cut by 0 bases and J by 0 bases, with 11 bases left in between. CDR3 length: 16 residues. CDR3 DNA: TGCGCCAGCAGCTTGGCAACCTATCCTAGCACAGATACGCAGTATTTT. Its protein is CASSLATYPSTDTQYF.

The sample holds many counts of this clonotype. The V and J genes are TRBV7-6 and TRBJ2-1; TRBD2 agrees at 10 bases. The CDR3 loop spans 16 amino acids. Germline V gene sequence: CDR1 SGHVS, CDR2 FNYEAQ. V was clipped by 2 bases and J by 3 bases; unmatched bases: 4. The CDR3 DNA is TGTGCCAGCAGCTTAATAACTAGCGGGAACTACAATGAGCAGTTCTTC. It specifies CASSLITSGNYNEQFF.

This clonotype was observed a handful of times. The chain links TRBV7-3 to TRBJ2-5; D is undetermined. CDR1 is SGHTA, CDR2 FQGTGA, per germline. This CDR3 is built from 13 residues. V was cut by 3 bases and J by 5 bases, with 10 bases left in between. The CDR3 coding sequence is TGTGCCAGCAGCTTTAGAGCCCTGGAGACCCAGTACTTC. The encoded protein is CASSFRALETQYF.

There are a few counts of this clonotype. The chain couples TRBV5-1 to TRBJ1-1; D is uncertain. Between the trimmed V and J ends, which lost 0 bases and 0 bases, there was a span of 12 bases. The CDR3 runs to 16 residues. Germline CDR1 is SGHRS and CDR2 is YFSETQ. The CDR3 loop reads CASSLGGFGLNTEAFF. In DNA, the CDR3 is TGCGCCAGCAGCTTGGGAGGTTTCGGATTGAACACTGAAGCTTTCTTT.

This clonotype is medium-sized within its sample. The chain carries TRBV5-1 and TRBJ2-2; 7 bases are shared with TRBD2. V lost 0 bases and J lost 2; bases outside the gene matches: 1. This CDR3 comprises 15 residues. Germline V CDR1 and CDR2: SGHRS, YFSETQ. The CDR3 DNA follows: TGCGCCAGCAGCTTGGAGACTAGCAACACCGGGGAGCTGTTTTTT. Amino acids: CASSLETSNTGELFF. The whole variable domain, filled in from reference TRBV5-1 and TRBJ2-2, reads KAGVTQTPRYLIKTRGQQVTLSCSPISGHRSVSWYQQTPGQGLQFLFEYFSETQRNKGNFPGRFSGRQFSNSRSEMNVSTLELGDSALYLCASSLETSNTGELFFGEGSRLTVL.

CDR3 nucleotide sequence: TGTGCCAGCAGTTACGGAGGGGGACAGGGGTACTATGGCTACACCTTC. The encoded protein is CASSYGGGQGYYGYTF. The V call is TRBV12-3 or TRBV12-4, the J call TRBJ1-2; 10 bases agree with TRBD1. This CDR3 spans 16 amino acids. J lost 3 bases, V lost 4 bases, and 8 bases had no gene match.

This clonotype has only a few counts. This sequence joins TRBV20-1 and TRBJ1-5; D not certain. Germline V CDR1 and CDR2: DFQATT, SNEGSKA (reference sequence). This CDR3 has 13 residues. Between the trimmed V and J ends, which lost 2 bases and 3 bases, there was a span of 8 bases. Written as DNA, the CDR3 is TGCAGTGCTAGATTCGGTCTCAATCAGCCCCAGCATTTT. Protein product: CSARFGLNQPQHF.

The chain recombines TRBV5-1 with TRBJ2-6, with D possibly matching TRBD1 (6 bases). Germline V gene sequence: CDR1 SGHRS, CDR2 YFSETQ. The germline V and J ends were trimmed by 4 bases and 0 bases, with 14 bases remaining between them. The CDR3 length is 17 residues. CDR3 sequence: CASSLVTGVSGANVLTF. CDR3 DNA: TGCGCCAGCAGCCTAGTGACAGGCGTCTCTGGGGCCAACGTCCTGACTTTC. Filled out from reference TRBV5-1 and TRBJ2-6, the complete variable domain reads KAGVTQTPRYLIKTRGQQVTLSCSPISGHRSVSWYQQTPGQGLQFLFEYFSETQRNKGNFPGRFSGRQFSNSRSEMNVSTLELGDSALYLCASSLVTGVSGANVLTFGAGSRLTVL.

The V gene is TRBV18, the J gene TRBJ2-5; weak D call: TRBD2 (6 bases). CDR1 is KGHSH and CDR2 is LQKENI in the germline V gene. CDR3 size: 13 residues. Trimming removed 8 bases at V and 5 bases at J, with 15 bases between. The CDR3 sequence: CASVPGVLETQYF. CDR3 in DNA: TGTGCCAGCGTCCCGGGAGTCCTGGAGACCCAGTACTTC.

The sample holds a few counts of this clonotype. This chain joins TRBV7-9 and TRBJ2-7; D unclear. This CDR3 contains 13 residues. Germline assignment: CDR1 SEHNR and CDR2 FQNEAQ (reference sequence). V was shortened by 5 bases and J by 4 bases, with 12 bases between the two germline ends. The CDR3 loop is CASSPSHFYEQYF. The CDR3 nucleotides are TGTGCCAGCAGCCCATCCCATTTTTACGAGCAGTACTTC.

This clonotype has ten or more counts. This sequence joins TRBV5-1 and TRBJ1-1; D call uncertain. Germline lookup yields CDR1 SGHRS and CDR2 YFSETQ. The CDR3 loop spans 13 amino acids. Trimming left V 0 bases short and J 0 bases short, with 3 bases between. CDR3 in amino acids: CASSLVMNTEAFF. CDR3 nucleotide sequence: TGCGCCAGCAGCTTGGTTATGAACACTGAAGCTTTCTTT.

This clonotype appeared a few times. V gene TRBV29-1 combines with J gene TRBJ2-3; 11 bases are shared with TRBD2. The CDR3 is 14 residues long. Germline-derived CDR1 and CDR2 are SQVTM and ANQGSEA. The junction had 2 bases not matched to a gene; V was cut back by 4 bases and J by 2 bases. The CDR3 sequence: CSVGSGGATDTQYF. CDR3 coding DNA: TGCAGCGTTGGTAGCGGGGGGGCCACAGATACGCAGTATTTT.

This clonotype was recorded many times. The rearrangement links TRBV29-1 to TRBJ1-1, with 8 bases aligning to TRBD1. CDR1 and CDR2 (germline): SQVTM, ANQGSEA. CDR3 length equals 14 residues. With V trimmed by 4 bases and J by 5 bases, 9 bases remained unmatched. The CDR3 spells CSVGYRGFKTEAFF. In DNA form, the CDR3 reads TGCAGCGTTGGTTACAGGGGGTTTAAGACTGAAGCTTTCTTT.

This clonotype showed up just a few times. At one boundary the junction diverges from the germline segment, which might be a read error. The chain carries TRBV4-3 and TRBJ2-4, with 7 positions matching TRBD2. This CDR3 has 15 residues. CDR1 is LGHNA, CDR2 YSLEER, per germline. The CDR3 protein is CASSQSRLAENIQYF. The CDR3 DNA is TGCGCCAGCAGCCAGTCCCGACTAGCCGAAAACATTCAGTACTTC.

This clonotype came up a few times. The rearrangement uses TRBV9 and TRBJ2-7; no clear D gene. CDR1 is SGDLS and CDR2 is YYNGEE in the germline V gene. CDR3 length: 15 amino acids. Trimming took 7 bases from V and 5 from J, leaving 22 bases between them. CDR3 in amino acids: CASANRGLIQDEQYF. As DNA, the CDR3 is TGTGCCAGCGCCAATCGTGGGCTCATTCAAGACGAGCAGTACTTC.

The genes are TRBV20-1 and TRBJ2-3; 9 positions match TRBD1. From germline, CDR1 is DFQATT and CDR2 SNEGSKA (reference sequence). The CDR3 sequence is 14 residues long. Unmatched junction bases numbered 7, after V lost 4 bases and J lost 5 bases. CDR3: CSAKTGGPGDTQYF. Here the CDR3 DNA reads TGCAGTGCTAAAACAGGGGGCCCTGGAGATACGCAGTATTTT.

This clonotype has only a few counts. This chain uses TRBV29-1 with TRBJ2-7, with 8 bases that match TRBD1. The CDR3 loop spans 14 amino acids. Trimming removed 5 bases from V and 1 base from J; junction bases left unmatched: 7. The germline CDR1 and CDR2 sequences are SQVTM and ANQGSEA. The CDR3 spells CSVQAGGSSYEQYF. The CDR3 DNA reads TGCAGCGTTCAGGCAGGGGGCAGTTCCTACGAGCAGTACTTC.

The rearrangement joins TRBV20-1 to TRBJ2-3; 14 positions match TRBD2. The CDR3 length is 19 residues. Germline CDR1 and CDR2: DFQATT and SNEGSKA (reference sequence). V was clipped by 6 bases and J by 1 base; unmatched bases: 15. CDR3 sequence: CSAKTSGRALPRGTDTQYF. CDR3 nucleotide sequence: TGCAGTGCAAAGACTAGCGGGAGGGCCCTCCCCCGGGGCACAGATACGCAGTATTTT.

This clonotype was counted only a few times. The chain links TRBV5-1 to TRBJ1-5; D remains ambiguous. There are 13 residues in the CDR3. Germline V gene lookup returns CDR1 SGHRS and CDR2 YFSETQ. V lost 4 bases to trimming and J lost 2 bases, with 7 bases between them. This CDR3 is CASSVTGNQPQHF. The DNA of the CDR3 is TGCGCCAGCAGCGTAACTGGCAATCAGCCCCAGCATTTT. The variable domain in full, with the rest retrieved from reference TRBV5-1 and TRBJ1-5, is KAGVTQTPRYLIKTRGQQVTLSCSPISGHRSVSWYQQTPGQGLQFLFEYFSETQRNKGNFPGRFSGRQFSNSRSEMNVSTLELGDSALYLCASSVTGNQPQHFGDGTRLSIL.

At least ten counts were recorded for this clonotype. The chain links TRBV3-1 to TRBJ2-7, with TRBD1 matching 7 bases. Germline CDR1 and CDR2: LGHDT and YNNKEL (reference sequence). This CDR3 region has 14 residues. Losses at the gene ends were 4 bases for V and 3 bases for J; bases not matched to a gene: 6. CDR3 loop: CASSPDRFYYEQYF. The CDR3 coding sequence is TGTGCCAGCAGCCCGGACAGGTTCTACTACGAGCAGTACTTC.

The CDR3 DNA is TGCAGCGTTGAAAGAATCGGCAGGGGAGATGGCTACACCTTC. Translating gives CSVERIGRGDGYTF. The chain links TRBV29-1 to TRBJ1-2; TRBD1 is a possible D gene (6 bases). Trimming pared 2 bases from V and 6 bases from J, leaving 16 bases between. The CDR3 has 14 amino acids. Germline assignment: CDR1 SQVTM and CDR2 ANQGSEA. The variable domain in full, with the rest retrieved from reference TRBV29-1 and TRBJ1-2, is SAVISQKPSRDICQRGTSLTIQCQVDSQVTMMFWYRQQPGQSLTLIATANQGSEATYESGFVIDKFPISRPNLTFSTLTVSNMSPEDSSIYLCSVERIGRGDGYTFGSGTRLTVV.